This entry describes one TCR beta chain. CDR1 and CDR2 (germline): SGHNT, YENEEA. CDR3 length: 14 residues. V trimming: 8 bases; J trimming: 5 bases; junction bases outside the gene matches: 11. This sample is part of a study of blood T cell repertoires in COVID-19. Turning to the study itself: The samples span acute and convalescent COVID-19 from the United States, Italy and Spain. Sources were T cells, B-cell-depleted T cells, or PBMCs; the material itself was cDNA or gDNA.

Under the authors' procedure: Cell counts per sample came from amplifying reference gene primers. Libraries were prepared by immunoSEQ multiplex PCR; TCRdb keeps only in-frame clonotypes and omits some of them. V, J and clone size reflect that table, while D and trimming were determined from the DNA. The table shows under 300,000 clones, with approximately 83% occurring only once. The source is a human donor in a cohort sampled during active COVID-19. The chain employs TRBV11-3 and TRBJ2-7; 8 bases fit TRBD2. The sequenced sample consisted of peripheral blood. The CDR3 DNA reads TGTGCCAGCTCTTCGTCCGGGAGGGCCGACGAGCAGTACTTC. Amino acid sequence: CASSSSGRADEQYF.